This T cell receptor (beta chain) emerged from a study of CD8+ T cells in alopecia areata. Study results and caveats: In lesional scalp, particularly from alopecia totalis/universalis, clonality was higher than in normal scalp.

cDNA reverse transcribed from extracted RNA served as the sequencing template. Assay used: immunoSEQ multiplex PCR; TCRdb lists only in-frame clones, some missing. The sample has a few hundred thousand clones, around three fifths seen once. Comment on this clone: The antigen is not known.

Treatment noted: oral pan-JAK inhibitor, 5-10 mg twice daily. V lost 2 bases and J lost 5, with 9 bases in between. The CDR3 length is 12 residues. CDR1 and CDR2 from the germline V gene are GTSNPN and SVGIG (reference sequence). The clonotype comes from a human donor with alopecia areata. The chain carries TRBV30 and TRBJ2-5; D call uncertain. The sample was CD4+ T cells sorted from blood, taken around week 54, from a patient treated with tofacitinib. The chain's CDR3 is CAWSTLWETQYF. CDR3 bases: TGTGCCTGGAGTACCCTCTGGGAGACCCAGTACTTC.